A selection of T cell receptor beta chains follows, all from one sample in a study of cytomegalovirus exposure and HLA in healthy donors. The repertoire was sequenced with immunoSEQ multiplex PCR; TCRdb's copy has only in-frame clones and lacks some. The sample shows 150,000 to 200,000 clones, roughly 83% of them seen only once. Sequencing input: PBMCs. These receptors were obtained from a boy between 2 and 10 years old in good health and CMV-seronegative. CDR3s leave out the opening cysteine and the closing phenylalanine or tryptophan.

CDR3 length: 10
V gene: TRBV7-9
J gene: TRBJ2-3
CDR3 protein: ASWRSTDTQY

CDR3 length: 12
V gene: TRBV2
J gene: TRBJ2-2
CDR3 protein: ASSVPTGTGELF

CDR3 length: 12
V gene: TRBV9
J gene: TRBJ2-1
CDR3 protein: ASSGSGRKNEQF

CDR3 length: 12
V gene: TRBV19
J gene: TRBJ2-3
CDR3 protein: ASSMNRDTDTQY

CDR3 length: 11
V gene: TRBV5-1
J gene: TRBJ1-2
CDR3 protein: ASSLGTGYGYT

CDR3 length: 13
V gene: TRBV27
J gene: TRBJ2-7
CDR3 protein: ASSLSLAGGSEQY

CDR3 length: 13
V gene: TRBV27
J gene: TRBJ2-7
CDR3 protein: ASSPSGTELYEQY

CDR3 length: 12
V gene: TRBV5-1
J gene: TRBJ1-1
CDR3 protein: ASAFTGANTEAF

CDR3 length: 14
V gene: TRBV18
J gene: TRBJ1-5
CDR3 protein: ASSPGRGDSNQPQH

CDR3 length: 18
V gene: TRBV5-4
J gene: TRBJ1-4
CDR3 protein: ASSLGDRGVGLATNEKLF

CDR3 length: 16
V gene: TRBV2
J gene: TRBJ2-7
CDR3 protein: ASSEDRTSGYLPYEQY

CDR3 length: 12
V gene: TRBV5-6
J gene: TRBJ1-2
CDR3 protein: ASSLRQANYGYT

CDR3 length: 13
V gene: TRBV28
J gene: TRBJ1-5
CDR3 protein: ASSPRTGGYQPQH

CDR3 length: 11
V gene: TRBV7-9
J gene: TRBJ1-4
CDR3 protein: ASSNIIDEKLF

CDR3 length: 13
V gene: TRBV18
J gene: TRBJ1-4
CDR3 protein: ASSPAWGRNEKLF

CDR3 length: 12
V gene: TRBV4-1
J gene: TRBJ2-7
CDR3 protein: ASSQSPESYEQY

CDR3 length: 13
V gene: TRBV13
J gene: TRBJ1-2
CDR3 protein: ASSLGEGAAYGYT

CDR3 length: 13
V gene: TRBV10-1
J gene: TRBJ2-3
CDR3 protein: ASSVERRVTDTQY

CDR3 length: 15
V gene: TRBV10-3
J gene: TRBJ1-1
CDR3 protein: AISDEGGARGDTEAF

CDR3 length: 16
V gene: TRBV4-1
J gene: TRBJ2-7
CDR3 protein: ASSSGLAGPKSSYEQY

CDR3 length: 13
V gene: TRBV29-1
J gene: TRBJ2-1
CDR3 protein: SVPEGAGPYNEQF

CDR3 length: 9
V gene: TRBV29-1
J gene: TRBJ2-1
CDR3 protein: SVEQDNEQF

CDR3 length: 13
V gene: TRBV7-2
J gene: TRBJ2-3
CDR3 protein: ASSSRLAGNNPQY

CDR3 length: 11
V gene: TRBV19
J gene: TRBJ1-2
CDR3 protein: ASTQDRNYGYT

CDR3 length: 9
V gene: TRBV29-1
J gene: TRBJ2-7
CDR3 protein: SVQYYYEQY

CDR3 length: 13
V gene: TRBV29-1
J gene: TRBJ2-3
CDR3 protein: SVESLRAGTDTQY

CDR3 length: 13
V gene: TRBV5-1
J gene: TRBJ2-3
CDR3 protein: ASSLEYPGADTQY

CDR3 length: 11
V gene: TRBV19
J gene: TRBJ2-7
CDR3 protein: ASSIHGDYEQY

CDR3 length: 12
V gene: TRBV18
J gene: TRBJ1-3
CDR3 protein: ASFPQGTGNTIY

CDR3 length: 13
V gene: TRBV4-2
J gene: TRBJ2-2
CDR3 protein: ASSPQGLGDGELF

CDR3 length: 11
V gene: TRBV19
J gene: TRBJ1-2
CDR3 protein: ASSITGNYGYT

CDR3 length: 12
V gene: TRBV2
J gene: TRBJ1-2
CDR3 protein: ASRPGTGDYGYT

CDR3 length: 12
V gene: TRBV5-1
J gene: TRBJ1-1
CDR3 protein: ASSSDRPGTEAF

CDR3 length: 13
V gene: TRBV1
J gene: TRBJ2-5
CDR3 protein: TSSFKAVSQETQY

CDR3 length: 15
V gene: TRBV5-1
J gene: TRBJ2-5
CDR3 protein: ASSLEGYRKTQETQY

CDR3 length: 12
V gene: TRBV9
J gene: TRBJ1-2
CDR3 protein: ASSVQELNYGYT

CDR3 length: 16
V gene: TRBV7-9
J gene: TRBJ2-1
CDR3 protein: ASSSLGGGQGGYNEQF

CDR3 length: 13
V gene: TRBV11-2
J gene: TRBJ2-7
CDR3 protein: ASSLRGGTRHEQY

CDR3 length: 10
V gene: TRBV29-1
J gene: TRBJ2-7
CDR3 protein: SVAVRSYEQY

CDR3 length: 14
V gene: TRBV19
J gene: TRBJ2-5
CDR3 protein: ASSISTGTFLETQY

CDR3 length: 11
V gene: TRBV28
J gene: TRBJ1-1
CDR3 protein: ASSPGHNTEAF

CDR3 length: 12
V gene: TRBV28
J gene: TRBJ1-1
CDR3 protein: ASTRAGGDTEAF

CDR3 length: 11
V gene: TRBV2
J gene: TRBJ2-1
CDR3 protein: ASSPESYNEQF

CDR3 length: 13
V gene: TRBV5-1
J gene: TRBJ1-3
CDR3 protein: ASSLAGVPGNTIY

CDR3 length: 11
V gene: TRBV6-1
J gene: TRBJ1-1
CDR3 protein: ASRLVQGYEAF

CDR3 length: 12
V gene: TRBV11-2
J gene: TRBJ1-4
CDR3 protein: ASSSEEGGEKLF

CDR3 length: 14
V gene: TRBV7-8
J gene: TRBJ1-1
CDR3 protein: ASSLGLGALQLEAF

CDR3 length: 12
V gene: TRBV5-6
J gene: TRBJ2-5
CDR3 protein: ASSLTQGQETQY

CDR3 length: 15
V gene: TRBV18
J gene: TRBJ2-1
CDR3 protein: ASSPLPPTGSNNEQF

CDR3 length: 12
V gene: TRBV4-2
J gene: TRBJ1-1
CDR3 protein: ASSLTGRGTEAF

CDR3 length: 14
V gene: TRBV27
J gene: TRBJ2-1
CDR3 protein: ASSSNVASPRGEQF

CDR3 length: 12
V gene: TRBV6-1
J gene: TRBJ2-3
CDR3 protein: ASGETGATDTQY

CDR3 length: 16
V gene: TRBV7-2
J gene: TRBJ2-2
CDR3 protein: ASSLAFVDRVVSGELF

CDR3 length: 12
V gene: TRBV5-8
J gene: TRBJ1-1
CDR3 protein: ASSLVREGTEAF

CDR3 length: 17
V gene: TRBV9
J gene: TRBJ2-4
CDR3 protein: ASSVDSSGRASAKNIQY